These T cell receptor beta chains were read from a single sample in a study of T cell responses to AZD1222 COVID-19 vaccine. Here immunoSEQ multiplex PCR was the method, and the copy in TCRdb shows in-frame clones only, minus some. This table holds tens of thousands of clones, under 95% found once. Source: peripheral blood, taken on day 0 of MenACWY control vaccination. The source is an adult in good health. Each CDR3 is given with its conserved first and last residue. D genes are given only for firm matches. Clone size, where shown, is once, few, many, or a class for clones that have expanded.

v_gene	d_gene	abundance	j_gene	CDR3nt	CDR3aa
TRBV19	NA	NA	TRBJ2-5	TGTGCCAGTAGTCCACCTGGGGCCCTCCTACAAGAGACCCAGTACTTC	CASSPPGALLQETQYF
TRBV6-2/TRBV6-3	NA	NA	TRBJ1-4	TGTGCCAGCAGTTACGGCGGCGGAACTAATGAAAAACTGTTTTTT	CASSYGGGTNEKLFF
TRBV28	NA	NA	TRBJ2-5	TGTGCCAGCAGTGTTACTAGCACAGAGACCCAGTACTTC	CASSVTSTETQYF
TRBV27	NA	NA	TRBJ2-7	TGTGCCAGCAGTTTAAGGTCAGGGGGGCGGTCCTACGAGCAGTACTTC	CASSLRSGGRSYEQYF
TRBV19	NA	few	TRBJ1-6	TGTGCCAGTAGTATAGTTCGGCAGCTCAATTCACCCCTCCACTTT	CASSIVRQLNSPLHF
TRBV19	NA	NA	TRBJ1-2	TGTGCCAGTAGTAACGGGGGCCCGAATGGCTACACCTTC	CASSNGGPNGYTF
TRBV6-4	NA	NA	TRBJ1-5	TGTGCCAGCAGTGAAAGTCGGAGAAAGGGGGACAATCAGCCCCAGCATTTT	CASSESRRKGDNQPQHF
TRBV15	TRBD1	NA	TRBJ1-5	TGTGCCACCAGCAGGACAGGGAGGTTACAGCCCCAGCATTTT	CATSRTGRLQPQHF
TRBV2	NA	NA	TRBJ1-5	TGTGCCAGCAGTGAAGGTACGGATAGCAATCAGCCCCAGCATTTT	CASSEGTDSNQPQHF
TRBV5-1	NA	NA	TRBJ1-4	TGCGCCAGCAGCTTGGGTCAAAATGCATTAATGGTTGAAAAACTGTTTTTT	CASSLGQNALMVEKLFF
TRBV2	NA	NA	TRBJ1-1	TGTGCCAGCAATAAGAACACTGAAGCTTTCTTT	CASNKNTEAFF
TRBV29-1	NA	NA	TRBJ2-1	TGCAGCGTTGGGACAGCATACAATGAGCAGTTCTTC	CSVGTAYNEQFF
TRBV28	NA	NA	TRBJ1-4	TGTGCCAGCAACCTGATAGGGTCTAATGAAAAACTGTTTTTT	CASNLIGSNEKLFF
TRBV10-3	NA	NA	TRBJ1-1	TGTGCCATCAGTGAGGGGGACCGGACGAACACTGAAGCTTTCTTT	CAISEGDRTNTEAFF
TRBV5-4	TRBD1	NA	TRBJ2-1	TGTGCCAGCAGCTTGGGGGGACAGGGCCACAATGAGCAGTTCTTC	CASSLGGQGHNEQFF
TRBV5-4	NA	once	TRBJ2-7	TGTGCCAGCAGCTTTGACCGGACTGGGTTAGGGAACGAGCAGTACTTC	CASSFDRTGLGNEQYF
TRBV5-1	NA	NA	TRBJ2-4	TGCGCCAGCAGCTCTCCGGGACACATTCAGTACTTC	CASSSPGHIQYF
TRBV28	NA	NA	TRBJ1-5	TGTGCCAGCAAATCTAGCAATCAGCCCCAGCATTTT	CASKSSNQPQHF
TRBV7-8	NA	NA	TRBJ1-3	TGTGCCAGCAGCTCAGGATTTCCGCGGGATGGAAACACCATATATTTT	CASSSGFPRDGNTIYF
TRBV2	TRBD1	NA	TRBJ2-3	TGTGCCAGCAGCCTAGGACAGGGGGTGAGCACAGATACGCAGTATTTT	CASSLGQGVSTDTQYF
TRBV28	TRBD2	NA	TRBJ2-3	TGTGCCAGCAATCTAAGACTTGGACTAGCGGGTAACACAGATACGCAGTATTTT	CASNLRLGLAGNTDTQYF
TRBV3-1/TRBV3-2	NA	NA	TRBJ2-7	TGTGCCAGCAGTTCGACAGGTACTACCTACGAGCAGTACTTC	CASSSTGTTYEQYF
TRBV2	NA	NA	TRBJ1-3	TGTGCCAGCACCACTGGGGGGGCCGATGGAAACACCATATATTTT	CASTTGGADGNTIYF
TRBV5-1	NA	NA	TRBJ2-5	TGCGCCAGCAGGAGCGGGTTTGAGACCCAGTACTTC	CASRSGFETQYF
TRBV5-1	TRBD2	NA	TRBJ2-5	TGCGCCAGCAGCTGGGGTCTAGCGGGACCATCCCAAGAGACCCAGTACTTC	CASSWGLAGPSQETQYF
TRBV7-2	TRBD1	NA	TRBJ2-7	TGTGCCAGCAGTCGGGACAGGGGTACCTACGAGCAGTACTTC	CASSRDRGTYEQYF
TRBV18	NA	NA	TRBJ2-2	TGTGCCAGCTCACCAACTGGGAGCGGGGAGCTGTTTTTT	CASSPTGSGELFF
TRBV7-9	NA	NA	TRBJ2-1	TGTGCCAGCATTTCAGGGGGGATTGACAATGAGCAGTTCTTC	CASISGGIDNEQFF
TRBV6-6	TRBD1	NA	TRBJ2-6	TGTGCCAGCAGTCAGACAGGGGGCCTAAGCTCTGGGGCCAACGTCCTGACTTTC	CASSQTGGLSSGANVLTF
TRBV3-1/TRBV3-2	TRBD2	NA	TRBJ2-7	TGTGCCAGCAGCCAGTCCGGGACTAACTACGAGCAGTACTTC	CASSQSGTNYEQYF
TRBV6-1	NA	NA	TRBJ2-3	TGTGCCAGCAGTGAGGAGGGGTTAGATACGCAGTATTTT	CASSEEGLDTQYF
TRBV7-9	TRBD1	NA	TRBJ1-2	TGTGCCACCGTCCGGACAGGCAACTATGGCTACACCTTC	CATVRTGNYGYTF
TRBV6-2/TRBV6-3	TRBD1	NA	TRBJ1-1	TGTGCCAGCAGTACGGACAGGGGGCGCACTGAAGCTTTCTTT	CASSTDRGRTEAFF
TRBV19	TRBD1	NA	TRBJ2-7	TGTGCCAGTAGTCTCAGGCCCCATGGGACAGGGGGCTTTTACGAGCAGTACTTC	CASSLRPHGTGGFYEQYF
TRBV28	TRBD2	NA	TRBJ2-1	TGTGCCAGCAGTTCCCGGGGACTAGCGGGAGGTCATGAGCAGTTCTTC	CASSSRGLAGGHEQFF
TRBV27	NA	NA	TRBJ1-5	TGTGCCAGCAGATGGAGTGGCAAGGGGAATCAGCCCCAGCATTTT	CASRWSGKGNQPQHF
TRBV2	NA	NA	TRBJ2-7	TGTGCCAGCAGTGTTGGGGACGTGGCGAACGAGCAGTACTTC	CASSVGDVANEQYF
TRBV28	TRBD1	NA	TRBJ2-7	TGTGCCAGCGTACAGGGGCCCTCCTACGAGCAGTACTTC	CASVQGPSYEQYF
TRBV24-1	NA	once	TRBJ2-3	TGTGCCACCAGTGAGGGCCCCTCCGCGGCAGATACGCAGTATTTT	CATSEGPSAADTQYF
TRBV6-4	TRBD1	NA	TRBJ1-5	TGTGCCAGCAGTGACAGGGCAGGGGGCGGTCAGCCCCAGCATTTT	CASSDRAGGGQPQHF
TRBV27	TRBD2	NA	TRBJ2-7	TGTGCCAGCATCCTGAGGCGGGGGGCCACCTACGAGCAGTACTTC	CASILRRGATYEQYF
TRBV18	NA	NA	TRBJ1-3	TGTGCCAGCTCCCCCGGAGGAGGGCAGAGCTCTGGAAACACCATATATTTT	CASSPGGGQSSGNTIYF
TRBV29-1	TRBD2	NA	TRBJ2-2	TGCAGCGTTCATAGCGGGAGGGCGAACACCGGGGAGCTGTTTTTT	CSVHSGRANTGELFF
TRBV2	NA	NA	TRBJ1-5	TGTGCCAGCGGCAGGGAGGCGGTGGTTGAGCCCCAGCATTTT	CASGREAVVEPQHF
TRBV3-1/TRBV3-2	NA	NA	TRBJ2-5	TGTGCCAGCAGGGGAGAGGTCGGGGAGACCCAGTACTTC	CASRGEVGETQYF
TRBV5-6	NA	NA	TRBJ1-1	TGTGCCAGCAGCTTGAGTGGTTTCACTGAAGCTTTCTTT	CASSLSGFTEAFF
TRBV5-1	TRBD2	NA	TRBJ2-1	TGCGCCAGCAGCACTCTAGCGGGAGGGGGCAATGAGCAGTTCTTC	CASSTLAGGGNEQFF
TRBV10-3	TRBD1	NA	TRBJ1-2	TGTGCCATCAGTGAGTCGACAGGGAGAGACTATGGCTACACCTTC	CAISESTGRDYGYTF
TRBV7-2	TRBD2	NA	TRBJ2-7	TGTGCCAGCAGCTCCATTCCCGGGGGGGCCGAGCAGTACTTC	CASSSIPGGAEQYF
TRBV5-1	TRBD1	NA	TRBJ2-5	TGCGCCAGCAGCTTAGGGACAGGAGAAGAGACCCAGTACTTC	CASSLGTGEETQYF
TRBV28	TRBD2	NA	TRBJ2-3	TGTGCCAGCAGTTTGGTGGGACTAGCGACGACAGATACGCAGTATTTT	CASSLVGLATTDTQYF
TRBV19	TRBD1	NA	TRBJ2-7	TGTGCCAGTAGTCCTCGGACAGGACCCTACGAGCAGTACTTC	CASSPRTGPYEQYF
TRBV9	NA	once	TRBJ2-2	TGTGCCAGCAGCGTATCGGGAGACGACACCGGGGAGCTGTTTTTT	CASSVSGDDTGELFF